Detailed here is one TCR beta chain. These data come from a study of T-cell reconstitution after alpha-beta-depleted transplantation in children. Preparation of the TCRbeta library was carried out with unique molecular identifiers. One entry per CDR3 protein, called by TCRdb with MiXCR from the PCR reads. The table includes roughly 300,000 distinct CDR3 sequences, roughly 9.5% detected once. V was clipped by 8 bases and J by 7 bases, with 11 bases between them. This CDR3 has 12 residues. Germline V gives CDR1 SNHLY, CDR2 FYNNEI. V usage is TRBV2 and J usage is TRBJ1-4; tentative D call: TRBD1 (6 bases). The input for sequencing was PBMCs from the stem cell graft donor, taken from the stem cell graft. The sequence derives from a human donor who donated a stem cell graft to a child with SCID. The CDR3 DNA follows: TGTGCCAGCCACAGGGACGGTGAAAAACTGTTTTTT. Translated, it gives CASHRDGEKLFF.